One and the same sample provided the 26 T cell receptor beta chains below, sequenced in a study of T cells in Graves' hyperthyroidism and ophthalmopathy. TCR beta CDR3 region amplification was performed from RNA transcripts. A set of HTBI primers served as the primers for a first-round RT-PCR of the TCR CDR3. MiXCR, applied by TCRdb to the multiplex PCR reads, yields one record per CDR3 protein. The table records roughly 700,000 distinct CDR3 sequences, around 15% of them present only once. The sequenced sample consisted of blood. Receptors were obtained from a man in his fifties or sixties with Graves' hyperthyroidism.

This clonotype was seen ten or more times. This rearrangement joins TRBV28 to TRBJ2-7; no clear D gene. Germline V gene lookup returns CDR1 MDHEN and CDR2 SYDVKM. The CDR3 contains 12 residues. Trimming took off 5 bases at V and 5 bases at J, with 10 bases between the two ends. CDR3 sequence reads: CASSPQKHEQYF. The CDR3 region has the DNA TGTGCCAGCAGTCCGCAAAAGCACGAGCAGTACTTC.

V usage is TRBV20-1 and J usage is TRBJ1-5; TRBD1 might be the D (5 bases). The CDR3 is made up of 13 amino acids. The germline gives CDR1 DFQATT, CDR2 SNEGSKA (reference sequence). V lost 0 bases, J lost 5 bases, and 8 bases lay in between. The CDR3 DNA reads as TGCAGTGCTAGAGATGTGGGGGATCAGCCCCAGCATTTT. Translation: CSARDVGDQPQHF.

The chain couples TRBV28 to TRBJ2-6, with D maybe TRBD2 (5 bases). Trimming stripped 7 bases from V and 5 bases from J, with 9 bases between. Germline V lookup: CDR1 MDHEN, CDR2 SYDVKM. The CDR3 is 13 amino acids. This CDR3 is CASKPGWANVLTF. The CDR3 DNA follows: TGTGCCAGCAAGCCGGGATGGGCCAACGTCCTGACTTTC.

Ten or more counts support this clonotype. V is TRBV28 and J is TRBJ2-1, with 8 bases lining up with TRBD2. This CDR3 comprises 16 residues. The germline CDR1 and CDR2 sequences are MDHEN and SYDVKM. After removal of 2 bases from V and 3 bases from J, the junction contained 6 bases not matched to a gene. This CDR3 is CASSLPGGRIYNEQFF. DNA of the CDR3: TGTGCCAGCAGTTTACCGGGCGGGAGGATCTACAATGAGCAGTTCTTC.

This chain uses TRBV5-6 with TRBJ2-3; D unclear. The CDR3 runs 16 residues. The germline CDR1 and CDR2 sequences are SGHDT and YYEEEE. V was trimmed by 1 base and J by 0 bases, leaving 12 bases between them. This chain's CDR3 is CASSLMGTISTDTQYF. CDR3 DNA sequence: TGTGCCAGCAGCTTGATGGGTACAATTAGCACAGATACGCAGTATTTT.

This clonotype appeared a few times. CDR3 DNA sequence: TGCAGTGCCCTTAACAATGAGCAGTTCTTC. This gives the protein CSALNNEQFF. This chain joins TRBV20-1 and TRBJ2-1; D remains unclear. V gave up 6 bases and J gave up 5 bases, with 5 bases separating them. Germline V gene lookup returns CDR1 DFQATT and CDR2 SNEGSKA (reference sequence). The CDR3 consists of 10 residues.

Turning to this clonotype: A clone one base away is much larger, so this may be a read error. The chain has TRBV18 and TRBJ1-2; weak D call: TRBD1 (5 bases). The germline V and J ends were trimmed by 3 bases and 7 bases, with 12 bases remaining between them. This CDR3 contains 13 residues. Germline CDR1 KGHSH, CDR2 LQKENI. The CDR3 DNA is TGTGCCAGCTCACCTGGCAGGGAAGGTGGCTACACCTTC. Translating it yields CASSPGREGGYTF.

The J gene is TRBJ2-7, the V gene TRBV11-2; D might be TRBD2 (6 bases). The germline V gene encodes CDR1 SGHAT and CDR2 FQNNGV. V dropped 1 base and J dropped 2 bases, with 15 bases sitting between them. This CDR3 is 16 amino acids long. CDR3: CASSLVIREKPYEQYF. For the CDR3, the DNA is TGTGCCAGCAGCTTAGTTATACGGGAGAAACCCTACGAGCAGTACTTC.

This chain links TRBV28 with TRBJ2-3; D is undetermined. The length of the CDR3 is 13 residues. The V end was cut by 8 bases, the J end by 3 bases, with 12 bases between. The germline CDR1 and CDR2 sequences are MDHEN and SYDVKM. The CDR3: CASLGYITDTQYF. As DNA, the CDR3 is TGTGCCAGCTTGGGGTATATAACAGATACGCAGTATTTT.

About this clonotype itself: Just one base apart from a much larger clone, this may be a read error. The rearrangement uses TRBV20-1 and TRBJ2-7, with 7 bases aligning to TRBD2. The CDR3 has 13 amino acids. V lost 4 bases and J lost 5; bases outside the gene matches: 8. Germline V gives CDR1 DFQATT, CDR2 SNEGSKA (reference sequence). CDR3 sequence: CSAIRPAGHEQYF. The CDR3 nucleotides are TGCAGTGCTATCAGACCAGCGGGACACGAGCAGTACTTC.

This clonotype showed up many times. In DNA form, the CDR3 reads TGTGCCAGCAGTTACGCTAGCGGGAGGTACGAGCAGTACTTC. This gives the protein CASSYASGRYEQYF. The V and J genes are TRBV6-5 and TRBJ2-7, with 11 bases matching TRBD2. This CDR3 has 14 residues. V dropped 2 bases and J dropped 4; count of bases not matched to a gene: 1. CDR1 is MNHEY and CDR2 is SVGAGI in the germline V gene.

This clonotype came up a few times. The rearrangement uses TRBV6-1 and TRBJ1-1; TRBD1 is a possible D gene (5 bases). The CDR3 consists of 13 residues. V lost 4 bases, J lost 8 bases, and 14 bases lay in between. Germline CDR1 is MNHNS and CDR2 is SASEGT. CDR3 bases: TGTGCCAGCAGTGCCGCGACAGACCTAGAAGCTTTCTTT. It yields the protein CASSAATDLEAFF.

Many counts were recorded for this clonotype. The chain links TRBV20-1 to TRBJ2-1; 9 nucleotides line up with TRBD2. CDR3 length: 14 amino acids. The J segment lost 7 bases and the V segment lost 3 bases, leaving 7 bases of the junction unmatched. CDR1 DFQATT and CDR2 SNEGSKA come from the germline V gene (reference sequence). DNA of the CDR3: TGCAGTGCTAGTAGGGGACTAGCCGAAAATGAGCAGTTCTTC. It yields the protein CSASRGLAENEQFF.

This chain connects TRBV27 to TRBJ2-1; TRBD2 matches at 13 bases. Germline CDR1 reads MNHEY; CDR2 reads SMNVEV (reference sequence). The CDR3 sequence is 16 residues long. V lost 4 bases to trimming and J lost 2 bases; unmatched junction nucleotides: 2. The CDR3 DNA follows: TGTGCCAGCAGTTGGGGGACTAGCGGGACCTACAATGAGCAGTTCTTC. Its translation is CASSWGTSGTYNEQFF.

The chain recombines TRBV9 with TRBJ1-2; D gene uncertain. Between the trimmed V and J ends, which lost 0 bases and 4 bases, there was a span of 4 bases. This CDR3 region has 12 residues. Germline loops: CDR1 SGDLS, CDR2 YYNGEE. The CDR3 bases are TGTGCCAGCAGCGTAGTTGGCTATGGCTACACCTTC. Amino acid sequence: CASSVVGYGYTF.

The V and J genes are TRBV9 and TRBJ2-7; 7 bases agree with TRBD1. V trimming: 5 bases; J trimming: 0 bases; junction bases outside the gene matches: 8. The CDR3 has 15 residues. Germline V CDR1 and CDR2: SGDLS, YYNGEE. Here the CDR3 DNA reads TGTGCCAGCAGTAAAACGACAGGGAGCTCCTACGAGCAGTACTTC. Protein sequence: CASSKTTGSSYEQYF.

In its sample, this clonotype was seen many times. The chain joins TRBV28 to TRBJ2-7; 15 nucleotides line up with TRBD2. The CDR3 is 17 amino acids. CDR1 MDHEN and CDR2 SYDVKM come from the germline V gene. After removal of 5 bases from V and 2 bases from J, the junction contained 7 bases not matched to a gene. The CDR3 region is CASSSWGLAGGPYEQYF. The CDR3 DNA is TGTGCCAGCAGTAGTTGGGGACTAGCGGGGGGTCCCTACGAGCAGTACTTC.

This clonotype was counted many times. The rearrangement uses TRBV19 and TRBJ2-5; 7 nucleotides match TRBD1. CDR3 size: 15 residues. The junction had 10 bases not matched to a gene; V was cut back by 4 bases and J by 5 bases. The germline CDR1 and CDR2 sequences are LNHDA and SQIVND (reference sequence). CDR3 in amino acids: CASSKPSGGLETQYF. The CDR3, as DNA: TGTGCCAGTAGTAAACCGTCAGGGGGATTGGAGACCCAGTACTTC.

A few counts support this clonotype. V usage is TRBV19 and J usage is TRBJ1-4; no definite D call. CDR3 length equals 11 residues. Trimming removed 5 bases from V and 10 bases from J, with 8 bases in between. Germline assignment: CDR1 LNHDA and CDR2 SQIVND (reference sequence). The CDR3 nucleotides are TGTGCCAGTAGTGCGACCCGAAAACTGTTTTTT. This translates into CASSATRKLFF.

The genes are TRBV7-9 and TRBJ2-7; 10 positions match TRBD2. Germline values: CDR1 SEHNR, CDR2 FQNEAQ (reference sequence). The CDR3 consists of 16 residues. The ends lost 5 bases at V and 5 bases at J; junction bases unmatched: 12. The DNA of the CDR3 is TGTGCCAGCAGCCCTCCCCTAGCGGGAGAGGCCCACGAGCAGTACTTC. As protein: CASSPPLAGEAHEQYF.

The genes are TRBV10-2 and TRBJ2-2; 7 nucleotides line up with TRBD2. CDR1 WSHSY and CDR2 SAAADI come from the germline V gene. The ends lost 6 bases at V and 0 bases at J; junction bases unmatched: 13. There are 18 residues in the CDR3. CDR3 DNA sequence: TGCGCCAGCAGGGCTTTAGCGGGTCGCGACGCGAACACCGGGGAGCTGTTTTTT. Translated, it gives CASRALAGRDANTGELFF.

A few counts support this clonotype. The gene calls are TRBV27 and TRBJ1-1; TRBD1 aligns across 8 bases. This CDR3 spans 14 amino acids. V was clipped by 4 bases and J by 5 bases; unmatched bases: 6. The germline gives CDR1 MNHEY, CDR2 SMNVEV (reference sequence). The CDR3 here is CASSSGQGLTEAFF. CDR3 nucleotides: TGTGCCAGCAGTTCCGGACAGGGTCTAACTGAAGCTTTCTTT.

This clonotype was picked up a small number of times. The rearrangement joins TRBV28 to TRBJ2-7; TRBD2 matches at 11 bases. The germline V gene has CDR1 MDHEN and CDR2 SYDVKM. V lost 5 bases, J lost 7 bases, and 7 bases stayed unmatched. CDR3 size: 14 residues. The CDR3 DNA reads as TGTGCCAGCAGTCCACCACTAGCGGGAGATGAGCAGTACTTC. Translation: CASSPPLAGDEQYF. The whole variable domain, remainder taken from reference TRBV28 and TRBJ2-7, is DVKVTQSSRYLVKRTGEKVFLECVQDMDHENMFWYRQDPGLGLRLIYFSYDVKMKEKGDIPEGYSVSREKKERFSLILESASTNQTSMYLCASSPPLAGDEQYFGPGTRLTVT.

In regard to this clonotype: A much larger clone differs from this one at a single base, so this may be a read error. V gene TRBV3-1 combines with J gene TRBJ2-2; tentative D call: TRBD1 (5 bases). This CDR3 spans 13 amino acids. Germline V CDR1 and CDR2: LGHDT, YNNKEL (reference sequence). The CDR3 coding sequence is TGTGCCAGCACCCAAGGGGACACCGGGGAGCTGTTTTTT. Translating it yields CASTQGDTGELFF.

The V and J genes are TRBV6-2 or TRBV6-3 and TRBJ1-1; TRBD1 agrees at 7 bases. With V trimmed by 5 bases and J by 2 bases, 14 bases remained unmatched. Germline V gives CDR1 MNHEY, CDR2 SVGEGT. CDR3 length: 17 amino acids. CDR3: CASSLIPGTDLNTEAFF. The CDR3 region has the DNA TGTGCCAGCAGTCTAATCCCCGGGACAGACCTTAACACTGAAGCTTTCTTT.

The CDR3 protein is CASRQTSGRTDTQYF. The CDR3 bases are TGTGCCAGCAGGCAGACTAGCGGACGCACAGATACGCAGTATTTT. The chain employs TRBV6-4 and TRBJ2-3, with 9 nucleotides matching TRBD2. The germline V gene has CDR1 MRHNA and CDR2 SNTAGT. This CDR3 comprises 15 residues. After removal of 6 bases from V and 1 base from J, the junction contained 5 bases not matched to a gene.